Listed here are 14 T cell receptor beta chains from one sample, sequenced in a study of T cell repertoires in cytomegalovirus infection. TCRdb re-called the reads with MiXCR, one entry per CDR3 protein. This table has 600,000 to 700,000 distinct CDR3 sequences, about 30% appearing once. These TCRs are of unknown antigen specificity. The input for sequencing was cultured PBMCs, taken from culture after CMV antigen stimulation. All receptors derive from a human donor in good health (CMV status not recorded). Some clones in this sample may be carry-over from other donors' samples.

There are a few counts of this clonotype. This rearrangement joins TRBV29-1 to TRBJ2-1, with D tentatively TRBD2 (5 bases). This CDR3 contains 12 residues. From germline, CDR1 is SQVTM and CDR2 ANQGSEA. Deletions cut 4 bases from V and 9 bases from J, with 13 bases between. The CDR3 spells CSVVVWTVEQFF. CDR3 nucleotides: TGCAGCGTTGTCGTTTGGACTGTTGAGCAGTTCTTC.

This clonotype appeared many times. The chain employs TRBV6-1 and TRBJ2-1, with 13 bases identical to TRBD2. The CDR3 totals 15 residues. V was pared by 6 bases and J by 6 bases, with 5 bases of the junction left unmatched. Germline assignment: CDR1 MNHNS and CDR2 SASEGT. CDR3 in DNA: TGTGCCAGCAGCAGGACTAGCGGGAGTATCAATGAGCAGTTCTTC. It is translated as CASSRTSGSINEQFF.

This clonotype was found a few times. The CDR3 nucleotides are TGTGCTAGTGGTCTCCGGCCAGGACTATCCAACAATGAGCAGTTCTTC. Residues: CASGLRPGLSNNEQFF. The V gene is TRBV12-5, the J gene TRBJ2-1, with D maybe TRBD2 (6 bases). Germline assignment: CDR1 LGHNT and CDR2 FRNRAP. Trimming pared 5 bases from V and 5 bases from J, leaving 19 bases between. The CDR3 has 16 residues.

The chain is built from TRBV7-6 and TRBJ2-1, with 8 bases aligning to TRBD2. With 5 bases clipped from V and 8 bases from J, the junction kept 17 bases outside the gene matches. The V gene's germline CDR1 is SGHVS and CDR2 FNYEAQ. The CDR3 runs 17 residues. CDR3 in amino acids: CASSPPPTGTRLDEQFF. The CDR3 nucleotides read TGTGCCAGCAGCCCCCCCCCCACCGGGACTAGGTTGGATGAGCAGTTCTTC.

The V call is TRBV14, the J call TRBJ2-1; D may be TRBD2 (5 bases). Germline CDR1 and CDR2: SGHDN and FVKESK. V was cut by 5 bases and J by 0 bases, with 20 bases left in between. The CDR3 is 18 residues long. The CDR3: CASSSRPPADHSYNEQFF. The CDR3 bases are TGTGCCAGCAGCTCAAGACCCCCAGCGGACCACTCCTACAATGAGCAGTTCTTC.

This clonotype was recorded at least ten times. V gene TRBV7-8 combines with J gene TRBJ1-4; D is perhaps TRBD1 (5 bases). The germline V and J ends were trimmed by 1 base and 5 bases, with 17 bases remaining between them. The CDR3 totals 17 residues. Germline V gene data show CDR1 as SGHVS and CDR2 as FQNEAQ. DNA for the CDR3: TGTGCCAGCAGCTTAGGACCCGCGGGGCGTCAAAATGAAAAACTGTTTTTT. This codes for CASSLGPAGRQNEKLFF. Supplemented by reference TRBV7-8 and TRBJ1-4, the full variable domain reads GAGVSQSPRYKVAKRGQDVALRCDPISGHVSLFWYQQALGQGPEFLTYFQNEAQLDKSGLPSDRFFAERPEGSVSTLKIQRTQQEDSAVYLCASSLGPAGRQNEKLFFGSGTQLSVL.

The sample holds a few counts of this clonotype. V gene TRBV20-1 combines with J gene TRBJ2-1, with 15 bases aligning to TRBD2. The length of the CDR3 is 18 residues. Germline V gene lookup returns CDR1 DFQATT and CDR2 SNEGSKA (reference sequence). Trimming cost V 6 bases and J 0 bases; bases outside gene matches: 9. CDR3 sequence reads: CSAPGLAGGRSSYNEQFF. The CDR3 coding sequence is TGCAGTGCCCCGGGACTAGCGGGAGGACGTAGCTCCTACAATGAGCAGTTCTTC.

This chain links TRBV11-2 with TRBJ2-3, with D hard to call. The germline gives CDR1 SGHAT, CDR2 FQNNGV. Trimming cost V 2 bases and J 4 bases, with 10 bases left between them. CDR3 length: 14 residues. The CDR3 DNA sequence: TGTGCCAGCAGCTTAATCCCCACGGCAGATACGCAGTATTTT. Translating gives CASSLIPTADTQYF. Using reference TRBV11-2 and TRBJ2-3 for the parts outside the CDR3, the full variable domain is EAGVAQSPRYKIIEKRQSVAFWCNPISGHATLYWYQQILGQGPKLLIQFQNNGVVDDSQLPKDRFSAERLKGVDSTLKIQPAKLEDSAVYLCASSLIPTADTQYFGPGTRLTVL.

The chain recombines TRBV29-1 with TRBJ2-4; possible D gene TRBD2, 6 bases. Germline lookup yields CDR1 SQVTM and CDR2 ANQGSEA. The length of the CDR3 is 10 residues. Deletions cut 4 bases from V and 8 bases from J, with 6 bases between. For the CDR3, the DNA is TGCAGCGTTGGGGGGGACATTCAGTACTTC. Translation gives CSVGGDIQYF.

This clonotype has a handful of counts. The chain recombines TRBV11-2 with TRBJ2-3; the D gene is possibly TRBD2 (6 bases). Germline CDR1 and CDR2: SGHAT and FQNNGV. This CDR3 has 13 amino acids. V lost 5 bases, J lost 4 bases, and 10 bases lay in between. The CDR3 DNA sequence: TGTGCCAGCAGCCCTTGGGAGGCAGATACGCAGTATTTT. It translates to CASSPWEADTQYF.

In its sample, this clonotype was seen many times. The V call is TRBV7-2, the J call TRBJ2-7; D remains ambiguous. Germline V gene lookup returns CDR1 SGHTA and CDR2 FQGNSA. The CDR3 contains 13 residues. Trimming removed 5 bases from V and 5 bases from J, with 13 bases in between. CDR3 sequence reads: CASSPSLGHEQYF. Here the CDR3 DNA reads TGTGCCAGCAGCCCCAGCCTGGGCCACGAGCAGTACTTC.

The genes are TRBV27 and TRBJ1-1; D gene ambiguous. Germline CDR1 and CDR2: MNHEY and SMNVEV (reference sequence). V was trimmed by 0 bases and J by 5 bases, leaving 7 bases between them. CDR3 length equals 13 residues. The CDR3 DNA reads as TGTGCCAGCAGTTTATCGGTTCGAACTGAAGCTTTCTTT. It codes for CASSLSVRTEAFF.

In its sample, this clonotype was seen a few times. The chain couples TRBV7-2 to TRBJ2-5; D gene ambiguous. The CDR3 sequence is 13 residues long. V was clipped by 1 base and J by 5 bases, with 8 bases between them. Germline CDR1 is SGHTA and CDR2 is FQGNSA. DNA of the CDR3: TGTGCCAGCAGCTTAGGGTATGCGGAGACCCAGTACTTC. This sequence encodes CASSLGYAETQYF.

The V call is TRBV11-2, the J call TRBJ2-5; tentatively, D is TRBD1 (5 bases). This CDR3 has 16 amino acids. The germline V gene has CDR1 SGHAT and CDR2 FQNNGV. Trimming left V 1 base short and J 7 bases short, with 19 bases between. The CDR3 reads CASSLGTSQGVGTQYF. In DNA, the CDR3 is TGTGCCAGCAGCTTAGGGACAAGCCAAGGCGTAGGGACCCAGTACTTC.